This is a list of T cell receptor beta chains from one sample in a study of blood T cell repertoires in COVID-19. The protocol was immunoSEQ multiplex PCR, while the TCRdb copy is restricted to in-frame clones and leaves out a portion. The table has fewer than 250,000 clones, about 88% seen once; the top ten hold 2.5% to 3%. The sequencing input was peripheral blood. These receptors all stem from a woman in her sixties with acute or convalescent COVID-19. Both conserved end residues are part of each CDR3. Fields, in order: CDR3 length, D gene, clone size, V gene, J gene, CDR3 DNA, CDR3 protein. A D gene is named only where the DNA matches it firmly. For some rows the clone size is stated as once, few or many, or as a class when expanded; others skip it.

15	TRBD2	NA	TRBV4-2	TRBJ2-7	TGTGCCAGCAGCCAAATAGCGGGAGAACTCTACGAGCAGTACTTC	CASSQIAGELYEQYF
14	TRBD1	once	TRBV18	TRBJ2-7	TGTGCCAGCTCACCGACAGGGGGAATCTACGAGCAGTACTTC	CASSPTGGIYEQYF
15	TRBD1	NA	TRBV5-4	TRBJ1-2	TGTGCCAGCAGCCTCCGGACAGGGCTAACCTATGGCTACACCTTC	CASSLRTGLTYGYTF
14	NA	NA	TRBV10-3	TRBJ1-6	TGTGCCATCAGTGAGCGAGGGACTAGTGCACCCCTCCACTTT	CAISERGTSAPLHF
14	NA	NA	TRBV6-5	TRBJ2-7	TGTGCCACCTCCCGACAGGGAGGCTCCTACGAGCAGTACTTC	CATSRQGGSYEQYF
14	TRBD2	NA	TRBV20-1	TRBJ2-5	TGCAGTGCTAGTTCCGCGGGAGCTAGGGAGACCCAGTACTTC	CSASSAGARETQYF
17	TRBD1	NA	TRBV3-1/TRBV3-2	TRBJ2-2	TGTGCCAGCAGCCGCCTACAGGGGGCGGGGAACACCGGGGAGCTGTTTTTT	CASSRLQGAGNTGELFF
14	NA	NA	TRBV28	TRBJ1-3	TGTGCCAGCAGTTTGCCGAGTTCAGGAAACACCATATATTTT	CASSLPSSGNTIYF
16	NA	NA	TRBV7-9	TRBJ1-6	TGTGCCAGCAGCTTAGCGGATCGGGGCTATAATTCACCCCTCCACTTT	CASSLADRGYNSPLHF
18	NA	NA	TRBV4-2	TRBJ1-2	TGTGCCAGCAGCCAAGATAGGGGGTTTGGTCCCCTCGACTATGGCTACACCTTC	CASSQDRGFGPLDYGYTF
14	TRBD1	once	TRBV27	TRBJ1-5	TGTGCCAGTCACCCCAGGGGGGCTGGTCAGCCCCAGCATTTT	CASHPRGAGQPQHF
16	NA	few	TRBV6-6	TRBJ2-7	TGTGCCAGCAGTTACTCGCGTCCGGGAAGCTCCTACGAGCAGTACTTC	CASSYSRPGSSYEQYF
13	NA	NA	TRBV7-2	TRBJ1-2	TGTGCCAGCAGCTCTTACAGGGATAATGGCTACACCTTC	CASSSYRDNGYTF
16	NA	NA	TRBV30	TRBJ2-1	TGTGCCTGGAGTGGTTTCACGGGGTATGGATACAATGAGCAGTTCTTC	CAWSGFTGYGYNEQFF
15	TRBD2	few	TRBV5-4	TRBJ2-2	TGTGCCAGCAGGGCCGGGACTAGCAGCACCGGGGAGCTGTTTTTT	CASRAGTSSTGELFF
15	NA	NA	TRBV3-1/TRBV3-2	TRBJ2-1	TGTGCCAGCAGCCAAGATAGGGGGTTATACAATGAGCAGTTCTTC	CASSQDRGLYNEQFF
16	NA	NA	TRBV11-2	TRBJ2-5	TGTGCCAGCAGCTTAGTAGCGACATTGGGGCAAGAGACCCAGTACTTC	CASSLVATLGQETQYF
20	TRBD2	NA	TRBV4-1	TRBJ2-1	TGCGCCAGCAGCCAAGATTTGGGACTAGCGGGTCGGGATCAATACAATGAGCAGTTCTTC	CASSQDLGLAGRDQYNEQFF
17	NA	NA	TRBV3-1/TRBV3-2	TRBJ2-1	TGTGCCAGCAGCCAAGATCCTACGGGGGTCTCCTACAATGAGCAGTTCTTC	CASSQDPTGVSYNEQFF
12	NA	NA	TRBV7-8	TRBJ1-1	TGTGCCAGCAGCCCACGACAGTTTGAAGCTTTCTTT	CASSPRQFEAFF
16	TRBD2	NA	TRBV19	TRBJ2-1	TGTGCCAGTGGCATGACTAGCGGGAGGCGGTACAATGAGCAGTTCTTC	CASGMTSGRRYNEQFF
12	NA	NA	TRBV2	TRBJ2-7	TGTGCCAGCAGTGGAAACAGCTACGAGCAGTACTTC	CASSGNSYEQYF
15	NA	few	TRBV6-5	TRBJ2-2	TGTGCCAGCAGTTCCCGGAGTTTCGGGACCGGGGAGCTGTTTTTT	CASSSRSFGTGELFF
12	NA	NA	TRBV6-5	TRBJ2-7	TGTGCCAGCGACGAGGCGAAGCGCGAGCAGTACTTC	CASDEAKREQYF
16	NA	NA	TRBV5-8	TRBJ1-5	TGTGCCAGCAGCCACAACTTACAGGGCCTCGATCAGCCCCAGCATTTT	CASSHNLQGLDQPQHF
14	NA	NA	TRBV3-1/TRBV3-2	TRBJ1-1	TGTGCCAGCAGCCCGACCGTCAACACTAATGAAGCTTTCTTT	CASSPTVNTNEAFF
17	TRBD2	NA	TRBV18	TRBJ2-7	TGTGCCAGCTCACCAGGACTAGCGGGACTCCTCTCCTACGAGCAGTACTTC	CASSPGLAGLLSYEQYF
14	TRBD1	NA	TRBV5-1	TRBJ1-2	TGCGCCAGCAGCTTGGACAGGGGGATCTATGGCTACACCTTC	CASSLDRGIYGYTF
14	TRBD2	NA	TRBV12-5	TRBJ2-1	TGTGCTAGTGGCCTAGCGGGAGGTGCATATGAGCAGTTCTTC	CASGLAGGAYEQFF
15	NA	NA	TRBV7-2	TRBJ2-1	TGTGCCAGCAGCTTAGGAACCGACTTGGACAATGAGCAGTTCTTC	CASSLGTDLDNEQFF
13	NA	NA	TRBV28	TRBJ2-7	TGTGCCAGCAGTCCCGCGACTGACTACGAGCAGTACTTC	CASSPATDYEQYF
17	TRBD2	NA	TRBV28	TRBJ2-4	TGTGCCAGCAGTCCAATCGGACTAGCGGGCGCCAAAAACATTCAGTACTTC	CASSPIGLAGAKNIQYF
21	TRBD2	once	TRBV3-1/TRBV3-2	TRBJ2-1	TGTGCCAGCAGCCAAGACCATTCCCTATCTGCGGGAGGGCCGGGATACAATGAGCAGTTCTTC	CASSQDHSLSAGGPGYNEQFF
14	NA	NA	TRBV6-6	TRBJ1-1	TGTGCCAGCATAGGGGCAGGGCCCTTCACTGAAGCTTTCTTT	CASIGAGPFTEAFF
16	NA	NA	TRBV6-2/TRBV6-3	TRBJ1-1	TGTGCCAGCAGTTATGGTAAGGGGCCCCTGAACACTGAAGCTTTCTTT	CASSYGKGPLNTEAFF
14	NA	NA	TRBV30	TRBJ2-1	TGTGCCTGGAGTCCCCCGGGCGGAGGAAGGGAGCAGTTCTTC	CAWSPPGGGREQFF
14	TRBD1	NA	TRBV3-1/TRBV3-2	TRBJ1-6	TGTGCCAGCAGCCCGGACAGGCGAAATTCACCCCTCCACTTT	CASSPDRRNSPLHF
13	NA	NA	TRBV13	TRBJ1-5	TGTGCCAGCAGCCTGCGGGGCAATCAGCCCCAGCATTTT	CASSLRGNQPQHF
14	TRBD1	NA	TRBV5-1	TRBJ1-3	TGCGCCAGCAGTCCTACAGGGGCGGGAAACACCATATATTTT	CASSPTGAGNTIYF
15	NA	few	TRBV7-6	TRBJ1-6	TGTGCCAGCAGCTCCGCGGAAAGGTTTAATTCACCCCTCCACTTT	CASSSAERFNSPLHF
14	NA	NA	TRBV19	TRBJ1-2	TGTGCCAGTAGTCCCCCAGAAGGGGCTCATGGCTACACCTTC	CASSPPEGAHGYTF
18	TRBD1	NA	TRBV7-9	TRBJ2-7	TGTGCCAGGCCGACAATACACTACAGGGGTCCACCCTCCTACGAGCAGTACTTC	CARPTIHYRGPPSYEQYF
15	TRBD1	NA	TRBV4-1	TRBJ1-6	TGCGCCAGCAGCCACGGGACAGGGAATAATTCACCCCTCCACTTT	CASSHGTGNNSPLHF
18	TRBD2	NA	TRBV3-1/TRBV3-2	TRBJ2-1	TGTGCCAGCAGTTGGGGACTAGCGGGATTGGGTTGGGACAATGAGCAGTTCTTC	CASSWGLAGLGWDNEQFF
15	NA	NA	TRBV18	TRBJ2-7	TGTGCCAGCTCACCACGGCAGGGTGGCTCCTACGAGCAGTACTTC	CASSPRQGGSYEQYF
15	NA	NA	TRBV7-6	TRBJ1-1	TGTGCCAGCAGCTTAGCGGGCCAGGGGAACACTGAAGCTTTCTTT	CASSLAGQGNTEAFF
16	TRBD2	NA	TRBV3-1/TRBV3-2	TRBJ2-1	TGTGCCAGCAGCCATAGACGGACTAGCGGGACCAATGAGCAGTTCTTC	CASSHRRTSGTNEQFF
13	TRBD1	once	TRBV7-9	TRBJ1-2	TGTGCCAGCAGCTTTGGACAGGGGAGTGGCTACACCTTC	CASSFGQGSGYTF
16	TRBD1	NA	TRBV7-2	TRBJ1-4	TGTGCCAGCAGCAGACAGGGCAAAACAACTAATGAAAAACTGTTTTTT	CASSRQGKTTNEKLFF
15	NA	NA	TRBV5-1	TRBJ1-4	TGCGCCAGCAGCTCCACAGGAGCAACTAATGAAAAACTGTTTTTT	CASSSTGATNEKLFF
14	NA	NA	TRBV19	TRBJ1-2	TGTGCCAGTAGTATGAGACAGGAATACTATGGCTACACCTTC	CASSMRQEYYGYTF
14	NA	NA	TRBV27	TRBJ1-1	TGTGCCAGCAGTCCTCAGGGATTCGGCACTGAAGCTTTCTTT	CASSPQGFGTEAFF
12	TRBD1	NA	TRBV10-3	TRBJ2-2	TGTGCCATCAAGACAGGGTACGGGGAGCTGTTTTTT	CAIKTGYGELFF
15	NA	NA	TRBV18	TRBJ1-5	TGTGCCAGCTCACCGCCGGGAAAGGGCAATCAGCCCCAGCATTTT	CASSPPGKGNQPQHF
15	NA	NA	TRBV21-1	TRBJ2-7	TGTGCCAGCAGCAAAGATCTACGGGAGACCTACGAGCAGTACTTC	CASSKDLRETYEQYF
14	NA	NA	TRBV19	TRBJ1-1	TGTGCCAGTAGCCAGAGGGCGGGGTCCACTGAAGCTTTCTTT	CASSQRAGSTEAFF
16	TRBD1	NA	TRBV14	TRBJ1-6	TGTGCCAGCAGCCAGACATTGGGACAGGGAGCTTCACCCCTCCACTTT	CASSQTLGQGASPLHF